The clone carrying this T cell receptor beta chain was seen ten or more times. Its antigen is currently unknown. Trimming stripped 3 bases from V and 1 base from J, with 6 bases between. The CDR3 runs 13 residues. Germline V gene sequence: CDR1 MDHEN, CDR2 SYDVKM. TCRdb reanalysed the 5' RACE reads using MiXCR and keeps one entry per CDR3 protein. In the table there are hundreds of thousands of distinct CDR3 sequences, 7.1% of which are singletons. The record originates from a study of identical twins. Findings and caveats of the study: Low generation probability was overrepresented in out-of-frame alpha sequences shared by twins. Cross-sectional statistics underpinned the conclusions; the same donors were not followed. Cord blood beta clonotypes present at high abundance carried fewer insertions; no such pattern appeared in memory repertoires. Excess sharing by twins proved weaker in beta out-of-frame sequences.

This sample also belongs to another study, concerning yellow fever vaccine responses in identical twins.

The specimen sequenced was PBMCs. The chain combines TRBV28 with TRBJ1-1, with D unclear. The clonotype originates from a woman aged 18-29 years in good health. CDR3 residues: CASSFTRNTEAFF. The CDR3 nucleotides read TGTGCCAGCAGTTTCACACGGAACACTGAAGCTTTCTTT.